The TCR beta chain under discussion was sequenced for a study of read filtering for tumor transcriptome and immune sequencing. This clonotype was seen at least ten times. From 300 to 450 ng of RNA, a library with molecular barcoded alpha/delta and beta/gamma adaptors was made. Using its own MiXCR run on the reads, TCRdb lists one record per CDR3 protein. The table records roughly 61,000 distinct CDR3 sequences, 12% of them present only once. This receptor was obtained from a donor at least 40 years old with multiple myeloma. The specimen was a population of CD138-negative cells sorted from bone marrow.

CDR3 DNA: TGTGCCTGGCAGACAGGGGCAGATACGCAGTATTTT. Encoded protein: CAWQTGADTQYF. The chain is built from TRBV30 and TRBJ2-3; 8 bases are a match to TRBD1. Looked up from germline, CDR1 is GTSNPN and CDR2 is SVGIG (reference sequence). The CDR3 consists of 12 residues. V lost 5 bases, J lost 4 bases, and 2 bases stayed unmatched.